Listed here are 20 T cell receptor beta chains from one sample, sequenced in a study of blood T cell repertoires in COVID-19. The data were produced by immunoSEQ multiplex PCR, yet TCRdb's version contains in-frame clones alone and is incomplete. The sample lists some 64,000 clones, around 73% seen once, with about 20% in the top ten. The source material was peripheral blood. The receptors come from an older man with active or convalescent COVID-19.

The chain recombines TRBV6-5 with TRBJ2-7, with 10 bases that match TRBD2. The CDR3 contains 14 residues. Germline CDR1 is MNHEY and CDR2 is SVGAGI. Trimming removed 7 bases from V and 3 bases from J; junction bases left unmatched: 6. CDR3 nucleotide sequence: TGTGCCAGCACCATTACTAGCGGGGACTACGAGCAGTACTTC. Translating gives CASTITSGDYEQYF.

This clone was observed a few times. The chain combines TRBV10-3 with TRBJ2-2; TRBD2 agrees at 7 bases. Germline values: CDR1 ENHRY, CDR2 SYGVKD. The CDR3 has 15 amino acids. V dropped 4 bases and J dropped 5; count of bases not matched to a gene: 7. CDR3 sequence reads: CAISAEGGSTGELFF. CDR3 coding DNA: TGTGCCATCAGTGCTGAGGGAGGGTCGACCGGGGAGCTGTTTTTT.

This chain joins TRBV6-5 and TRBJ2-2; 8 nucleotides match TRBD2. From germline, CDR1 is MNHEY and CDR2 SVGAGI. The CDR3 loop spans 14 amino acids. Losses at the gene ends were 4 bases for V and 6 bases for J; bases not matched to a gene: 4. CDR3 loop: CASSWTSLAGELFF. The CDR3 bases are TGTGCCAGCAGTTGGACTAGCTTGGCCGGGGAGCTGTTTTTT.

The rearrangement uses TRBV25-1 and TRBJ2-3, with 8 bases matching TRBD2. V lost 0 bases, J lost 4 bases, and 9 bases stayed unmatched. Germline V CDR1 and CDR2: MGHDK, SYGVNS. There are 17 residues in the CDR3. CDR3 protein: CASSEYLRGGSADTQYF. The CDR3 DNA follows: TGTGCCAGCAGTGAATATCTCCGGGGGGGGAGCGCAGATACGCAGTATTTT.

The J gene is TRBJ2-3, the V gene TRBV14; 7 bases fit TRBD1. V lost 4 bases and J lost 2; bases outside the gene matches: 9. There are 16 residues in the CDR3. The germline V gene encodes CDR1 SGHDN and CDR2 FVKESK. CDR3 sequence reads: CASSLLRDSLTDTQYF. The CDR3 DNA reads as TGTGCCAGCAGCCTGCTCCGGGACAGCCTCACAGATACGCAGTATTTT.

This clone was detected only a few times. The V call is TRBV19, the J call TRBJ1-5, with D possibly being TRBD1 (6 bases). With 7 bases removed from V and 6 bases from J, the gap between germline ends came to 19 bases. This CDR3 region has 15 residues. The germline V gene has CDR1 LNHDA and CDR2 SQIVND (reference sequence). DNA for the CDR3: TGTGCCAGTACCCCGAGGGGGGGCGGAAGTCAGCCCCAGCATTTT. It is translated as CASTPRGGGSQPQHF.

The rearrangement joins TRBV19 to TRBJ1-1; 8 nucleotides match TRBD1. The germline V gene encodes CDR1 LNHDA and CDR2 SQIVND (reference sequence). V gave up 3 bases and J gave up 5 bases; unmatched junction bases: 5. The CDR3 length is 14 residues. CDR3 protein: CASSIAGGATEAFF. CDR3 coding DNA: TGTGCCAGTAGTATTGCAGGGGGCGCGACTGAAGCTTTCTTT.

This clone was observed a handful of times. The chain recombines TRBV24-1 with TRBJ2-2, with D perhaps TRBD2 (6 bases). V was shortened by 3 bases and J by 6 bases, with 13 bases between the two germline ends. The CDR3 loop spans 15 amino acids. Germline-derived CDR1 and CDR2 are KGHDR and SFDVKD. The CDR3 DNA reads as TGTGCCACCAGTGATGCCCGGGGGATCTCCGGGGAGCTGTTTTTT. Its translation is CATSDARGISGELFF.

V is TRBV9 and J is TRBJ2-5, with 14 bases aligning to TRBD2. V gave up 4 bases and J gave up 4 bases; unmatched junction bases: 9. The CDR3 totals 17 residues. CDR1 is SGDLS and CDR2 is YYNGEE in the germline V gene. The CDR3 coding sequence is TGTGCCAGCAGCCCCCGGACTAGCGGGGGGCCAGGAGAGACCCAGTACTTC. Protein sequence: CASSPRTSGGPGETQYF. The full variable domain, rest sourced from reference TRBV9 and TRBJ2-5, is DSGVTQTPKHLITATGQRVTLRCSPRSGDLSVYWYQQSLDQGLQFLIQYYNGEERAKGNILERFSAQQFPDLHSELNLSSLELGDSALYFCASSPRTSGGPGETQYFGPGTRLLVL.

The chain has TRBV19 and TRBJ1-6; D is undetermined. The CDR3 spans 19 residues. CDR1 and CDR2 (germline): LNHDA, SQIVND (reference sequence). V was shortened by 0 bases and J by 0 bases, with 15 bases between the two germline ends. CDR3 DNA: TGTGCCAGTAGTATAGAGGGCAGCGGAGTGAGCTCCTATAATTCACCCCTCCACTTT. Encoded protein: CASSIEGSGVSSYNSPLHF.

The gene calls are TRBV7-2 and TRBJ2-2, with 8 bases identical to TRBD2. The CDR3 sequence is 15 residues long. CDR1 SGHTA and CDR2 FQGNSA come from the germline V gene. The V segment lost 5 bases and the J segment 4 bases; nucleotides outside the gene matches: 6. In DNA form, the CDR3 reads TGTGCCAGCAGCCGGGGGGGGGCGACCACCGGGGAGCTGTTTTTT. Translation gives CASSRGGATTGELFF.

The CDR3 DNA sequence: TGTGCCAGCAGTGACCCGTCGCAGGGGGCAAGGATTAACTATGGCTACACCTTC. Translated, it gives CASSDPSQGARINYGYTF. The chain employs TRBV6-1 and TRBJ1-2, with TRBD1 matching over 8 bases. Unmatched junction bases numbered 13, after V lost 3 bases and J lost 1 base. Germline lookup yields CDR1 MNHNS and CDR2 SASEGT. This CDR3 has 18 amino acids.

This clone was observed a few times. CDR3 protein: CASNGLAGDYEQYF. CDR3 DNA sequence: TGTGCCAGCAACGGACTAGCGGGAGACTACGAGCAGTACTTC. This chain connects TRBV2 to TRBJ2-7; TRBD2 agrees at 13 bases. V was clipped by 7 bases and J by 3 bases; unmatched bases: 3. CDR3 length: 14 residues. CDR1 and CDR2 (germline): SNHLY, FYNNEI.

This clone was found a few times. The chain employs TRBV11-2 and TRBJ2-3; maybe TRBD2 (6 bases). CDR3 length: 17 residues. Looked up from germline, CDR1 is SGHAT and CDR2 is FQNNGV. V lost 5 bases, J lost 0 bases, and 18 bases lay in between. As DNA, the CDR3 is TGTGCCAGCAGCATACCCCGGGCCGGGGGTAGCACAGATACGCAGTATTTT. This gives the protein CASSIPRAGGSTDTQYF.

This chain connects TRBV19 to TRBJ2-7; a possible D gene is TRBD1 (5 bases). Germline loops: CDR1 LNHDA, CDR2 SQIVND (reference sequence). Trimming cost V 2 bases and J 6 bases, with 17 bases left between them. The CDR3 runs 15 residues. This CDR3 is CASSIFWGGSFEQYF. CDR3 coding DNA: TGTGCCAGTAGTATATTTTGGGGCGGCTCGTTCGAGCAGTACTTC.

The V and J genes are TRBV19 and TRBJ2-7; 9 nucleotides align to TRBD1. Germline V lookup: CDR1 LNHDA, CDR2 SQIVND (reference sequence). V lost 3 bases to trimming and J lost 3 bases; unmatched junction nucleotides: 27. The CDR3 is 22 residues long. The CDR3 nucleotides read TGTGCCAGTAGTATGGACAGGGGATGGGGACGCGGGCCGCCGTGTAGGAACTACGAGCAGTACTTC. Its protein product is CASSMDRGWGRGPPCRNYEQYF.

V usage is TRBV25-1 and J usage is TRBJ2-1; the match to TRBD1 covers 9 bases. V lost 1 base and J lost 9; bases outside the gene matches: 7. The CDR3 sequence is 15 residues long. CDR1 and CDR2 from the germline V gene are MGHDK and SYGVNS. The CDR3 spells CASSEWTGANGEQFF. In DNA, the CDR3 is TGTGCCAGCAGTGAATGGACAGGGGCTAATGGTGAGCAGTTCTTC.

The sample holds one count of this clone. This rearrangement joins TRBV12-1 to TRBJ1-1; the DNA was not used to check the table's D call, TRBD1. TRBV12-1 is a pseudogene locus. CDR3 length: 13 amino acids. The CDR3 bases are TGTGCCAGCTCCAGGGGTGGGGTCACTGAAGCTTTCTTT. This codes for CASSRGGVTEAFF.

This rearrangement joins TRBV15 to TRBJ1-6, with D possibly TRBD1 on 5 matching bases. In germline, CDR1 is LNHNV, CDR2 YYDKDF (reference sequence). The CDR3 has 15 residues. Trimming took off 1 base at V and 9 bases at J, with 13 bases between the two ends. CDR3 bases: TGTGCCACCAGCAGAGCTCGGGACTCCAGTTCACCCCTCCACTTT. Protein product: CATSRARDSSSPLHF. The whole variable domain, remainder taken from reference TRBV15 and TRBJ1-6, is DAMVIQNPRYQVTQFGKPVTLSCSQTLNHNVMYWYQQKSSQAPKLLFHYYDKDFNNEADTPDNFQSRRPNTSFCFLDIRSPGLGDTAMYLCATSRARDSSSPLHFGNGTRLTVT.

This clone appeared once. The CDR3 DNA reads as TGCGCCAGCAGTGAGTCGATTCTTCTAGCGGGGAAAATCTACGAGCAGTACTTC. It encodes CASSESILLAGKIYEQYF. The chain combines TRBV10-1 with TRBJ2-7, with 9 bases lining up with TRBD2. With 0 bases clipped from V and 3 bases from J, the junction kept 12 bases outside the gene matches. CDR1 is WNHNN, CDR2 SYGVQD, per germline (reference sequence). The CDR3 is made up of 18 amino acids.